This is a list of T cell receptor beta chains from one sample in a study of beta chain features in type 1 diabetes. The protocol was immunoSEQ multiplex PCR, while the TCRdb copy is restricted to in-frame clones and leaves out a portion. Of 350,000 to 450,000 clones in the sample, around 15% were seen once. Input material: naive CD4+ T cells from blood. The source is a woman between 18 and 29 years old in good health. CDR3s include the opening cysteine and the closing phenylalanine or tryptophan. D genes are given only for firm matches. The size entry is marked missing in some rows and otherwise reads once, few, many or a size class.

V	J	size	D	CDR3	DNA
TRBV7-2	TRBJ2-1	-	TRBD2	CASSLRLAGGHNEQFF	TGTGCCAGCAGCTTACGACTAGCGGGAGGGCACAATGAGCAGTTCTTC
TRBV30	TRBJ2-7	few	-	CAWTPDIFYEQYF	TGTGCCTGGACCCCCGACATTTTCTACGAGCAGTACTTC
TRBV28	TRBJ2-7	few	TRBD1	CAKTTQGYEQYF	TGTGCCAAAACCACACAGGGGTACGAGCAGTACTTC
TRBV9	TRBJ2-1	-	-	CASSVVGGILDEQFF	TGTGCCAGCAGCGTAGTGGGCGGGATATTAGATGAGCAGTTCTTC
TRBV4-3	TRBJ2-1	-	TRBD2	CASSPWWASGLYNEQFF	TGCGCCAGCAGCCCCTGGTGGGCTAGCGGGTTATACAATGAGCAGTTCTTC
TRBV28	TRBJ2-1	-	-	CASSTSPIGGQFF	TGTGCCAGCAGTACTAGCCCGATAGGAGGACAGTTCTTC
TRBV10-3	TRBJ2-1	few	TRBD2	CAISGRPLGEQFF	TGTGCCATTTCCGGGAGGCCCCTTGGGGAGCAGTTCTTC
TRBV5-4	TRBJ1-4	-	-	CASSRRGLSEKLFF	TGTGCCAGCAGCCGTAGGGGTTTGAGTGAAAAACTGTTTTTT
TRBV7-3	TRBJ1-1	-	-	CASSPSRGGNAEAFF	TGTGCCAGCAGCCCCTCCAGGGGTGGGAACGCTGAAGCTTTCTTT
TRBV4-3	TRBJ1-1	-	-	CASSHVTGMNTEAFF	TGCGCCAGCAGCCACGTGACAGGCATGAACACTGAAGCTTTCTTT
TRBV6-5	TRBJ2-1	few	TRBD2	CASSTSGRGAGQFF	TGTGCCAGCAGTACTAGCGGGAGGGGCGCTGGGCAGTTCTTC
TRBV5-1	TRBJ1-3	-	-	CASSLDSKRNTIYF	TGCGCCAGCAGCTTGGACTCTAAGAGAAACACCATATATTTT
TRBV29-1	TRBJ2-1	-	TRBD2	CSVERTRGNEQFF	TGCAGCGTTGAAAGGACTAGGGGCAATGAGCAGTTCTTC
TRBV7-3	TRBJ2-5	-	TRBD2	CASSLAGGRETQYF	TGTGCCAGCAGCTTGGCGGGAGGGCGGGAGACCCAGTACTTC
TRBV14	TRBJ2-1	few	TRBD1	CASSPQGAYGNEQFF	TGTGCCAGCAGCCCACAGGGGGCGTACGGCAATGAGCAGTTCTTC
TRBV4-3	TRBJ2-7	-	TRBD2	CASSLQRDPSYEQYF	TGCGCCAGCAGCCTCCAGCGGGACCCGTCCTACGAGCAGTACTTC
TRBV10-3	TRBJ2-7	few	TRBD2	CATGTSASHEQYF	TGTGCCACCGGGACTAGCGCATCCCACGAGCAGTACTTC